This entry features one T cell receptor (beta chain) sequence. Its antigen is not known. This specimen belongs to a study of shared clonotypes between healthy human individuals. In the study overall: CD4 naive and CD4 memory each took three plates per donor, while CD8 naive took two and CD8 memory one. Notes on the study in general: Few donors limited the genetic and exposure-history diversity represented. Non-shared clonotypes displayed generation probabilities falling below those of clonotypes present in all four donors. Researchers sampled only blood; tissue repertoires likely differ.

Germline CDR1 and CDR2: SEHNR and FQNEAQ (reference sequence). There are 15 residues in the CDR3. V lost 7 bases to trimming and J lost 4 bases, with 18 bases between them. Positive CCR7 selection of CD45RO-negative cells yielded the naive CD8 cells, and terminally differentiated effector memory CD45RA+ cells were excluded. Sequencing was performed with immunoSEQ multiplex PCR; in TCRdb, only in-frame clones are kept and a portion is missing. The sample carries some 2,000,000 clones, about 95% recorded once. The chain combines TRBV7-9 with TRBJ2-3; D is perhaps TRBD1 or TRBD2 (5 bases each). Sequencing input: naive CD8+ T cells sorted from blood. The TCR comes from a man between 18 and 35 years old in good health. The CDR3 loop is CASTSQAPRADTQYF. Here the CDR3 DNA reads TGTGCCAGCACCTCACAGGCGCCGAGGGCAGATACGCAGTATTTT.